The rows below give T cell receptor beta chains drawn from one sample of a study of circulating tumor DNA in untreated peripheral T-cell lymphoma. Assay used: immunoSEQ multiplex PCR; TCRdb lists only in-frame clones, some missing. The repertoire consists of about 6,600 clones, with around 77% occurring once and the leading ten covering roughly 28%. Sequenced input: tumor tissue. Every receptor here comes from a human donor with peripheral T-cell lymphoma. Each CDR3 is given with its conserved first and last residue. A D gene is named only where the DNA matches it firmly. The size field is filled for only some rows; it gives once, few, many or a size class.

>TRBV25-1|.|TRBJ2-5|TRBD1
CASSEFTHRTGGRETQYF
TGTGCCAGCAGTGAATTTACCCATAGGACAGGGGGCAGAGAGACCCAGTACTTC
>TRBV28|.|TRBJ1-1|.
CASSPLAANTEAFF
TGTGCCAGCAGTCCCCTGGCAGCGAACACTGAAGCTTTCTTT
>TRBV14|.|TRBJ2-7|.
CASSQGGALYEQYF
TGTGCCAGCAGCCAAGGGGGTGCCCTCTACGAGCAGTACTTC
>TRBV14|.|TRBJ1-1|.
CASSQTWTVRALNTEAFF
TGTGCCAGCAGCCAAACTTGGACAGTCCGGGCCCTGAACACTGAAGCTTTCTTT
>TRBV28|.|TRBJ1-6|TRBD1
CASSPGQTYNSPLHF
TGTGCCAGCAGCCCGGGACAGACCTATAATTCACCCCTCCACTTT
>TRBV18|.|TRBJ2-3|.
CASSPPPSTDTQYF
TGTGCCAGCTCACCACCCCCGAGCACAGATACGCAGTATTTT
>TRBV28|.|TRBJ2-2|.
CASRKRLDREGELFF
TGTGCCAGCAGAAAAAGACTGGACAGGGAGGGTGAGCTGTTTTTT
>TRBV30|.|TRBJ1-3|.
CAWSGDAGNTIYF
TGTGCCTGGAGTGGGGATGCTGGAAACACCATATATTTT
>TRBV12-5|.|TRBJ2-7|.
CASTGQRLGEQYF
TGTGCCAGCACAGGACAGCGATTGGGAGAGCAGTACTTC
>TRBV14|.|TRBJ2-1|TRBD1
CASALTRGGRGNEQFF
TGTGCCAGCGCGCTCACCCGAGGGGGCCGGGGAAATGAGCAGTTCTTC
>TRBV10-2|once|TRBJ1-4|.
CASRTSNRGEKLFF
TGCGCCAGCAGGACGAGTAACCGCGGTGAAAAACTGTTTTTT
>TRBV15|.|TRBJ1-2|.
CATSRVPSTYGYTF
TGTGCCACCAGCAGAGTTCCCAGCACCTATGGCTACACCTTC
>TRBV28|once|TRBJ2-3|.
CASSLYLAGDTDTQYF
TGTGCCAGCAGTTTATATCTTGCGGGTGACACAGATACGCAGTATTTT
>TRBV18|.|TRBJ1-5|.
CASSTDTNQPQHF
TGTGCCAGCTCAACGGACACCAATCAGCCCCAGCATTTT
>TRBV10-2|.|TRBJ1-1|.
CASSEKGNTEAFF
TGCGCCAGCAGTGAGAAGGGTAACACTGAAGCTTTCTTT
>TRBV6-8|.|TRBJ1-5|.
CASSPENNQPQHF
TGTGCCAGCAGTCCGGAGAACAATCAGCCCCAGCATTTT
>TRBV19|.|TRBJ2-1|.
CASSINQINEQFF
TGTGCCAGTAGTATCAACCAAATCAATGAGCAGTTCTTC
>TRBV11-3|.|TRBJ1-1|.
CASSYVYRGSTEAFF
TGTGCCAGCAGCTACGTATATAGGGGGAGCACTGAAGCTTTCTTT
>TRBV18|.|TRBJ2-1|TRBD2
CASSPVAGDHNEQFF
TGTGCCAGCTCACCAGTAGCGGGGGACCACAATGAGCAGTTCTTC
>TRBV15|few|TRBJ1-4|.
CATSRSRGNEKLFF
TGTGCCACCAGCAGATCCAGGGGTAATGAAAAACTGTTTTTT
>TRBV28|.|TRBJ1-4|.
CASSFQERGSEKLFF
TGTGCCAGCAGTTTCCAGGAAAGGGGGTCCGAAAAACTGTTTTTT
>TRBV6-8|.|TRBJ1-1|.
CANRRPGNTEAFF
TGTGCCAACCGAAGGCCGGGAAACACTGAAGCTTTCTTT
>TRBV28|.|TRBJ1-2|.
CASSVHIVYHGYTF
TGTGCCAGCAGCGTCCATATTGTCTATCATGGCTACACCTTC
>TRBV6-8|.|TRBJ2-1|TRBD2
CASSGPSGTEQFF
TGTGCCAGCAGTGGGCCTAGCGGGACCGAGCAGTTCTTC